This T cell receptor (beta chain) appears in the sequencing data of a study of Ad26.COV2.S vaccination and SARS-CoV-2 variants. Study-level background: The donor belonged to the COV1001 Ad26.COV2.S trial arm. Notes on the study in general: Reports say spike-specific CD8+ and CD4+ T cell responses covered substantial breadth after vaccination.

Libraries were prepared by immunoSEQ multiplex PCR; TCRdb keeps only in-frame clonotypes and omits some of them. The repertoire holds about 350,000 clones, 88% seen once, with about 6.4% in the top ten. Concerning this clone itself: Its target is not known.

Documented treatment: 15 to 20 received Ad26.COV2.S at low or high dose, single or two shots; 5 received placebo; per-sample allocation not given. After the first vaccine or placebo injection, samples were drawn on day 63. Donation was by an adult aged 18-55 years who was in Boston. Trimming took 6 bases from V and 3 from J, leaving 13 bases between them. This CDR3 spans 14 amino acids. Germline V gives CDR1 MDHEN, CDR2 SYDVKM. J is TRBJ2-3 and V is TRBV28; either TRBD1 or TRBD2 may supply D (6 bases each). This TCR was recovered from a person aged 18 to 65 who received the Ad26.COV2.S COVID-19 vaccine or a placebo. The sequencing used peripheral blood, collected in a trial of Ad26.COV2.S vaccine versus placebo. The CDR3: CASRKSGATDTQYF. The DNA for the CDR3 is TGTGCCAGCAGGAAATCGGGGGCGACAGATACGCAGTATTTT.